One sample yielded the 18 T cell receptor beta chains listed below, sequenced in a study of cytotoxic CD8 clonotypes in ibrutinib-treated CLL. TCRdb's copy holds only in-frame clones and misses some; the assay was immunoSEQ multiplex PCR. In the table there are some 170,000 clones, over 75% of which are singletons. The material was PBMCs, obtained at disease progression, from a patient treated with ibrutinib. The receptors were sampled from a human donor with chronic lymphocytic leukemia.

CDR3 residues: CATSKEDLAIQYF. The CDR3 coding sequence is TGTGCCACCAGCAAAGAGGACTTAGCCATTCAGTACTTC. This chain joins TRBV15 and TRBJ2-4, with a possible D match to TRBD2 (5 bases). The CDR3 is made up of 13 amino acids. In germline, CDR1 is LNHNV, CDR2 YYDKDF (reference sequence). V lost 4 bases and J lost 9, with 13 bases in between.

This chain links TRBV9 with TRBJ1-5; no definite D call. Deletions cut 2 bases from V and 5 bases from J, with 11 bases between. Germline CDR1 reads SGDLS; CDR2 reads YYNGEE. The CDR3 loop spans 14 amino acids. CDR3 sequence reads: CASSVGGNHQPQHF. The CDR3 region has the DNA TGTGCCAGCAGCGTTGGAGGGAATCATCAGCCCCAGCATTTT.

Comment on this clone: In the same sample, other DNA sequences code for this CDR3. The chain recombines TRBV6-5 with TRBJ1-1; weak D call: TRBD1 (6 bases). The CDR3 length is 14 residues. Germline CDR1 MNHEY, CDR2 SVGAGI. The V end was cut by 9 bases, the J end by 2 bases, with 16 bases between. As DNA, the CDR3 is TGTGCCAGTAAGGGGGGGCCCTCAAACACTGAAGCTTTCTTT. It codes for CASKGGPSNTEAFF.

J is TRBJ1-4 and V is TRBV19, with D unresolved. Germline CDR1 reads LNHDA; CDR2 reads SQIVND (reference sequence). CDR3 size: 13 residues. V dropped 9 bases and J dropped 0 bases, with 8 bases sitting between them. This CDR3 is CARADATNEKLFF. CDR3 nucleotides: TGTGCCAGAGCAGACGCAACTAATGAAAAACTGTTTTTT.

The chain combines TRBV6-5 with TRBJ2-7; D is perhaps TRBD1 (5 bases). Germline values: CDR1 MNHEY, CDR2 SVGAGI. V was pared by 0 bases and J by 0 bases, with 12 bases between. CDR3 length: 16 amino acids. The CDR3 DNA follows: TGTGCCAGCAGTTACTCGATCCACAGGTCCTCCTACGAGCAGTACTTC. It codes for CASSYSIHRSSYEQYF.

The V call is TRBV7-9, the J call TRBJ2-5, with 7 bases fitting TRBD2. J gave up 7 bases and V 5 bases, and 19 bases lay outside the gene matches. Germline lookup yields CDR1 SEHNR and CDR2 FQNEAQ (reference sequence). This CDR3 is 17 amino acids long. The CDR3: CASSPKLWTGGPGTQYF. In nucleotides, the CDR3 is TGTGCCAGCAGCCCCAAACTGTGGACGGGAGGCCCAGGGACCCAGTACTTC.

The V gene is TRBV6-1, the J gene TRBJ2-7, with TRBD2 identical over 9 bases. CDR3 length: 16 residues. V gave up 2 bases and J gave up 4 bases; unmatched junction bases: 9. Germline CDR1 MNHNS, CDR2 SASEGT. CDR3 amino acids: CASSEMLAGVGYEQYF. The CDR3 region has the DNA TGTGCCAGCAGTGAAATGTTAGCGGGAGTCGGTTACGAGCAGTACTTC.

The chain joins TRBV11-2 to TRBJ2-7, with D unclear. V was clipped by 2 bases and J by 1 base, with 12 bases between them. Germline CDR1 reads SGHAT; CDR2 reads FQNNGV. This CDR3 comprises 15 residues. CDR3 loop: CASSLNPQASYEQYF. CDR3 nucleotide sequence: TGTGCCAGCAGCTTAAACCCCCAGGCGTCCTACGAGCAGTACTTC.

A word on this clone: The germline gene is not matched at one end of the junction; a read error may be the cause. The rearrangement joins TRBV28 to TRBJ2-1; D is uncertain. CDR1 is MDHEN and CDR2 is SYDVKM in the germline V gene. The CDR3 sequence is 14 residues long. The CDR3 spells CASSLSRPSSEQLF. The CDR3 DNA is TGTGCCAGCAGTTTAAGTCGCCCAAGTAGTGAGCAGCTCTTC.

This chain joins TRBV4-1 and TRBJ1-5; no firm D call. This CDR3 has 17 residues. CDR1 and CDR2 from the germline V gene are MGHRA and YSYEKL. Trimming removed 1 base at V and 0 bases at J, with 13 bases between. The CDR3 region is CASSQVGLGNSNQPQHF. For the CDR3, the DNA is TGCGCCAGCAGCCAAGTCGGGCTCGGGAATAGCAATCAGCCCCAGCATTTT.

This chain joins TRBV6-5 and TRBJ2-7; no reliable D call. There are 15 residues in the CDR3. CDR1 is MNHEY, CDR2 SVGAGI, per germline. Trimming removed 0 bases at V and 3 bases at J, with 12 bases between. CDR3 DNA sequence: TGTGCCAGCAGTTACTCGACAAACAGCCGCTACGAGCAGTACTTC. It specifies CASSYSTNSRYEQYF.

This chain links TRBV16 with TRBJ2-1; D unclear. Deletions cut 0 bases from V and 8 bases from J, with 5 bases between. The CDR3 totals 12 residues. Germline CDR1 is KGHSY and CDR2 is FQNENV. This CDR3 reads CASSQSRYEQFF. The CDR3 DNA follows: TGTGCCAGCAGCCAATCACGTTATGAGCAGTTCTTC.

This chain connects TRBV29-1 to TRBJ2-3; no clear D. Trimming removed 2 bases from V and 2 bases from J, with 5 bases in between. The CDR3 spans 12 residues. The germline V gene encodes CDR1 SQVTM and CDR2 ANQGSEA. The CDR3, as DNA: TGCAGCGTTGAATGGGACACAGATACGCAGTATTTT. Its translation: CSVEWDTDTQYF.

The chain combines TRBV5-6 with TRBJ2-3, with D possibly TRBD2 on 5 matching bases. This CDR3 spans 14 amino acids. Germline V gene lookup returns CDR1 SGHDT and CDR2 YYEEEE. Trimming removed 0 bases from V and 2 bases from J, with 7 bases in between. DNA of the CDR3: TGTGCCAGCAGCTTGGGAGGGATCACAGATACGCAGTATTTT. Translated, it gives CASSLGGITDTQYF. Full variable domain (missing parts from reference TRBV5-6 and TRBJ2-3): DAGVTQSPTHLIKTRGQQVTLRCSPKSGHDTVSWYQQALGQGPQFIFQYYEEEERQRGNFPDRFSGHQFPNYSSELNVNALLLGDSALYLCASSLGGITDTQYFGPGTRLTVL.

The chain has TRBV2 and TRBJ2-1; the match to TRBD2 covers 11 bases. Trimming cost V 7 bases and J 10 bases; bases outside gene matches: 6. This CDR3 has 13 amino acids. Germline V gives CDR1 SNHLY, CDR2 FYNNEI. In DNA, the CDR3 is TGTGCCAGCATGACTAGCGGGACTGGAGAGCAGTTCTTC. Translating it yields CASMTSGTGEQFF.

This chain connects TRBV5-4 to TRBJ1-4; 8 bases line up with TRBD1. This CDR3 has 16 residues. CDR1 is SGHNT and CDR2 is YYREEE in the germline V gene (reference sequence). Unmatched junction bases numbered 8, after V lost 3 bases and J lost 4 bases. CDR3 residues: CASSSLAGQDNEKLFF. The CDR3 DNA is TGTGCCAGCAGCTCCCTAGCGGGACAGGATAATGAAAAACTGTTTTTT.

This clone was seen just once. This chain joins TRBV5-1 and TRBJ1-4; the D gene is possibly TRBD1 (6 bases). Germline V CDR1 and CDR2: SGHRS, YFSETQ. The length of the CDR3 is 15 residues. With 8 bases removed from V and 8 bases from J, the gap between germline ends came to 22 bases. CDR3 sequence: CASRTGAGKDEKLFF. The CDR3 coding sequence is TGCGCCAGTAGAACGGGGGCAGGGAAAGACGAAAAACTGTTTTTT.

This clone was picked up one time. This chain connects TRBV19 to TRBJ1-5; D is unresolved. CDR1 and CDR2 from the germline V gene are LNHDA and SQIVND (reference sequence). This CDR3 is 16 amino acids long. CDR3 residues: CAETSTRENSNQPQHF. The CDR3 region has the DNA TGTGCGGAAACCAGTACCCGAGAGAATAGCAATCAGCCCCAGCATTTT.